Given below is one T cell receptor beta chain in context. The data belong to a study of blood T cell repertoires in COVID-19. About the research overall: Whether acute or convalescent, the COVID-19 samples came from the United States, Italy and Spain. The analysed material was cDNA or gDNA that came from T cells, B-cell-depleted T cells, or PBMCs.

Per the original methods: Estimation of nucleated cell counts relied on the amplification of reference gene primers. The data were produced by immunoSEQ multiplex PCR, yet TCRdb's version contains in-frame clones alone and is incomplete. That table furnishes V, J and clone size, whereas the DNA furnished D and trimming. The sample contains about 210,000 clones, 80% to 90% of which appear only once. Trimming left V 6 bases short and J 1 base short, with 21 bases between. The CDR3 loop spans 18 amino acids. Germline CDR1 MDHEN, CDR2 SYDVKM. The sequence was collected from a woman older than 75 with acute or convalescent COVID-19. This rearrangement joins TRBV28 to TRBJ1-4; weak D call: TRBD1 (5 bases). Sequenced sample: peripheral blood. In nucleotides, the CDR3 is TGTGCCAGCAGCCCCATACGTTTGGGGCCAAGAACTAATGAAAAACTGTTTTTT. This sequence encodes CASSPIRLGPRTNEKLFF. Variable domain in full (rest from reference TRBV28 and TRBJ1-4): DVKVTQSSRYLVKRTGEKVFLECVQDMDHENMFWYRQDPGLGLRLIYFSYDVKMKEKGDIPEGYSVSREKKERFSLILESASTNQTSMYLCASSPIRLGPRTNEKLFFGSGTQLSVL.